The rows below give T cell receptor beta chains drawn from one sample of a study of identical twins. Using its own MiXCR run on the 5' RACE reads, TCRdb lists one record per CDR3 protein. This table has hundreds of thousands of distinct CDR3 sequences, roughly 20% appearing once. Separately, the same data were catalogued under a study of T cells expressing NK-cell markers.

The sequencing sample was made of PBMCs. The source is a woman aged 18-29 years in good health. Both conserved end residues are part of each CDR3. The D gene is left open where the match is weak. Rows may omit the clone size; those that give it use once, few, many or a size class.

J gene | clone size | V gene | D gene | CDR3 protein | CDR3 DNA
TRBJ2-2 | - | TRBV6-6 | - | CASMLPGELFF | TGTGCCAGCATGCTCCCCGGGGAGCTGTTTTTT
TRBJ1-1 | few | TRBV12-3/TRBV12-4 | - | CASTSGGFTEAFF | TGTGCCAGCACCTCTGGAGGGTTCACTGAAGCTTTCTTT
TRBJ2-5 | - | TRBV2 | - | CASKEGTSQETQYF | TGTGCCAGCAAGGAGGGGACCTCTCAAGAGACCCAGTACTTC
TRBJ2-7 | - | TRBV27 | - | CASRLRREAIHEQYF | TGTGCCAGCAGACTACGACGTGAAGCAATCCACGAGCAGTACTTC
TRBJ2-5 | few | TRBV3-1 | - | CASSSTRLETQYF | TGTGCCAGCAGCTCAACTAGATTGGAGACCCAGTACTTC
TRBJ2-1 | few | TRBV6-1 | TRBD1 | CASSEGGQGGKFF | TGTGCCAGCAGTGAGGGAGGACAGGGCGGCAAGTTCTTC
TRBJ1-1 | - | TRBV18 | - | CASSPRGEAFF | TGTGCCAGCTCACCACGGGGTGAAGCTTTCTTT
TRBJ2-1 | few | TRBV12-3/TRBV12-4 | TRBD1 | CASRARDRQFF | TGTGCCAGCAGGGCCCGGGACAGGCAGTTCTTC
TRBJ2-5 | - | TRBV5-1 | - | CASNSRGIQETQYF | TGCGCCAGCAATAGCAGGGGCATACAAGAGACCCAGTACTTC
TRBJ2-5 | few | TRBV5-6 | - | CASSPIMGHLGLQETQYF | TGTGCCAGCAGCCCTATAATGGGACACTTGGGCCTCCAAGAGACCCAGTACTTC
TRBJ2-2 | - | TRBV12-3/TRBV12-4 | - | CASSLGAYGAGELFF | TGTGCCAGCAGTTTAGGCGCCTACGGGGCCGGGGAGCTGTTTTTT
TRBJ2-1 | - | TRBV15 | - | CATSREWGKLEQFF | TGTGCCACCAGCAGGGAATGGGGGAAGCTTGAGCAGTTCTTC
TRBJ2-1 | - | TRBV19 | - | CASRMGMPAWNEQFF | TGTGCCAGTAGGATGGGCATGCCAGCCTGGAATGAGCAGTTCTTC
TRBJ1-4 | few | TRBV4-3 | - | CASSQEAGVDEKLFF | TGCGCCAGCAGCCAAGAGGCGGGGGTCGATGAAAAACTGTTTTTT
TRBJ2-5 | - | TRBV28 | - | CASSAQVWATQYF | TGTGCCAGCAGTGCTCAAGTATGGGCGACCCAGTACTTC
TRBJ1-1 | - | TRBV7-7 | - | CASSISFGGYYDSEAFF | TGTGCCAGCAGCATCTCATTTGGGGGGTATTACGACTCTGAAGCTTTCTTT
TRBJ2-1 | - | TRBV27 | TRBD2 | CASSLGTSGKYNEQFF | TGTGCCAGCAGTCTGGGGACTAGCGGGAAATACAATGAGCAGTTCTTC
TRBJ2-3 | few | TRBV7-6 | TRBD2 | CASSLSGISTDTQYF | TGTGCCAGCAGCTTAAGCGGGATTAGCACAGATACGCAGTATTTT
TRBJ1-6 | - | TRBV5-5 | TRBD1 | CASSLEGQSSPLHF | TGTGCCAGCAGCTTGGAGGGACAGAGTTCACCCCTCCACTTT
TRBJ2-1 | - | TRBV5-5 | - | CASSLGVNNEQFF | TGTGCCAGCAGCTTGGGGGTTAACAATGAGCAGTTCTTC
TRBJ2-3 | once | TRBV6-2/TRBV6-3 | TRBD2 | CATTSGSESRTQYF | TGTGCCACCACTAGCGGGAGCGAGAGTCGTACGCAGTATTTT
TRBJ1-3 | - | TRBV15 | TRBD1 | CATSSRDRAGNTIYF | TGTGCCACCAGCAGCCGGGACAGGGCTGGAAACACCATATATTTT
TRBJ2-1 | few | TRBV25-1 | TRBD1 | CASSELDGTANEQFF | TGTGCCAGCAGTGAATTGGATGGGACAGCCAATGAGCAGTTCTTC
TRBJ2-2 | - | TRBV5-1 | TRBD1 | CASALTGANTGELFF | TGCGCCAGCGCCCTGACAGGGGCTAACACCGGGGAGCTGTTTTTT
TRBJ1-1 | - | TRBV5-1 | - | CASSHPDRTEAFF | TGCGCCAGCAGCCATCCGGACCGGACGGAAGCTTTCTTT
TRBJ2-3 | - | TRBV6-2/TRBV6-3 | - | CASLREIGTDTQYF | TGTGCCAGTTTAAGGGAGATAGGCACAGATACGCAGTATTTT
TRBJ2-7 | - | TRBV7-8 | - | CASSFGHLYEQYF | TGTGCCAGCAGCTTTGGACACCTCTACGAGCAGTACTTC
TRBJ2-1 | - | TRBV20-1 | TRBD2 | CSANSAGGSYNEQFF | TGCAGTGCTAACTCGGCGGGAGGCTCCTACAATGAGCAGTTCTTC
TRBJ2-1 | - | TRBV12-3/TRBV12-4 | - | CASSLTSPNNEQFF | TGTGCCAGCAGTTTAACTAGCCCAAACAATGAGCAGTTCTTC
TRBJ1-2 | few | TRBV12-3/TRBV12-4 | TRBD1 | CASSRTGTNDGYTF | TGTGCCAGCAGTAGGACAGGTACAAACGATGGCTACACCTTC
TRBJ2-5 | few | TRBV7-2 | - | CASSFAGVIKETQYF | TGTGCCAGCAGCTTCGCCGGGGTCATCAAAGAGACCCAGTACTTC
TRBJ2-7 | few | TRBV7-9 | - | CASSKWDRLEQYF | TGTGCCAGCAGCAAATGGGACCGCTTGGAGCAGTACTTC
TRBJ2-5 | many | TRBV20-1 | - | CSATSVQGAWETQYF | TGCAGTGCTACATCGGTACAGGGTGCCTGGGAGACCCAGTACTTC
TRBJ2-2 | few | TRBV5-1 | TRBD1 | CASRQQGRDTGELFF | TGCGCCAGCAGACAACAGGGGCGGGACACCGGGGAGCTGTTTTTT
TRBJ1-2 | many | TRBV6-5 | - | CASSYSKIRIYGYTF | TGTGCCAGCAGTTACTCGAAAATCAGAATCTATGGCTACACCTTC
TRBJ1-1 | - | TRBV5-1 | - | CASSGSGTRNTEAFF | TGCGCCAGCAGCGGTAGTGGGACACGTAACACTGAAGCTTTCTTT
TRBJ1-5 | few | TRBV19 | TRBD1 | CASTRDRVSQPQHF | TGTGCCAGTACTAGGGACAGGGTATCTCAGCCCCAGCATTTT
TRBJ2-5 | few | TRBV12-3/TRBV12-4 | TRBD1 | CASVNRDSQETQYF | TGTGCCAGCGTTAACCGGGACAGTCAAGAGACCCAGTACTTC
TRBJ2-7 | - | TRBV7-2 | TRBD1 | CASSLADRVYEQYF | TGTGCCAGCAGCTTAGCGGACAGGGTGTACGAGCAGTACTTC
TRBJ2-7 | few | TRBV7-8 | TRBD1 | CASSTRDRGPYEQYF | TGTGCCAGCAGCACCCGGGACAGGGGTCCCTACGAGCAGTACTTC
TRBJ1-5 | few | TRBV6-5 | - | CASSYSSGISQPQHF | TGTGCCAGCAGTTACTCCTCGGGGATCAGTCAGCCCCAGCATTTT
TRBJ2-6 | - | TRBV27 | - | CASIGRSRVSGANVLTF | TGTGCCAGCATTGGACGTTCCCGGGTCTCTGGGGCCAACGTCCTGACTTTC
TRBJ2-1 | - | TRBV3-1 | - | CASSQELELGYREQFF | TGTGCCAGCAGCCAAGAGCTAGAATTGGGTTACCGGGAGCAGTTCTTC
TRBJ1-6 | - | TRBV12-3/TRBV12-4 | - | CASSPGGRLRF | TGTGCCAGCAGTCCTGGGGGACGGCTCCGCTTT
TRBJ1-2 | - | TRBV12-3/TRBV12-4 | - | CASRHHIYGYTF | TGTGCCAGCAGACACCACATCTATGGCTACACCTTC
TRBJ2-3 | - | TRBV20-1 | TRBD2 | CSARLAGGYSTDTQYF | TGCAGTGCTAGACTAGCGGGGGGCTACAGCACAGATACGCAGTATTTT
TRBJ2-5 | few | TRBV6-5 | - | CASSYSVSGETQYF | TGTGCCAGCAGTTACTCGGTCAGTGGGGAGACCCAGTACTTC
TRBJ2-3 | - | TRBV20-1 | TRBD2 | CSARDSGSSDTQYF | TGCAGTGCTAGAGATAGCGGGAGCTCAGATACGCAGTATTTT
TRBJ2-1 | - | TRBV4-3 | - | CASSQDLTPEQFF | TGCGCCAGCAGCCAAGATCTTACGCCGGAGCAGTTCTTC
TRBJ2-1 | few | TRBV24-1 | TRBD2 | CATSDAGVNEQFF | TGTGCCACCAGTGATGCGGGGGTCAATGAGCAGTTCTTC
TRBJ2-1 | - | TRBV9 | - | CASSPSRDRRNEQFF | TGTGCCAGCAGCCCCAGCAGAGACAGGCGGAATGAGCAGTTCTTC
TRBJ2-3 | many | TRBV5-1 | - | CASSLGASTDTQYF | TGTGCCAGCAGTTTGGGGGCGAGCACAGATACGCAGTATTTT
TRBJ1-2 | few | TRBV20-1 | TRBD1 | CSARDRGLATF | TGCAGTGCTCGGGACAGGGGGCTTGCCACCTTC
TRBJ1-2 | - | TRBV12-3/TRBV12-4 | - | CASSLRGENGYTF | TGTGCCAGCAGTTTAAGGGGGGAGAACGGCTACACCTTC
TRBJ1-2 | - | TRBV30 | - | CAWSVGGGYTF | TGTGCCTGGAGTGTCGGTGGAGGCTACACCTTC